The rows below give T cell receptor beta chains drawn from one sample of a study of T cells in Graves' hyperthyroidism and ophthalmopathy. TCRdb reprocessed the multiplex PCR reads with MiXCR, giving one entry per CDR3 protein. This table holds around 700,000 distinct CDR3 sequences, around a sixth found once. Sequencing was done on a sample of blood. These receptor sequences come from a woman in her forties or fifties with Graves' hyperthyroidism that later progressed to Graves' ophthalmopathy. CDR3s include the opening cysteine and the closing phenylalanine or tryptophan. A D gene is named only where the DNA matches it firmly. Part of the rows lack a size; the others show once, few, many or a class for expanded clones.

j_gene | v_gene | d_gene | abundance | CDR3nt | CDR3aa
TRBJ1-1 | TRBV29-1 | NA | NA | TGCAGCGTCAAAGGACCGCAGGGGGCTTTCTTT | CSVKGPQGAFF
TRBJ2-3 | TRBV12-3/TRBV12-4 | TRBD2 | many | TGTGCCAGCAGAAGAGCGGGGCCCACAGATACGCAGTATTTT | CASRRAGPTDTQYF
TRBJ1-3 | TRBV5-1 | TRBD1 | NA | TGCGCCAGCAGCTTCCTAGGACAGGGGGCGCAAGGAAACACCATATATTTT | CASSFLGQGAQGNTIYF
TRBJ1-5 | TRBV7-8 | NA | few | TGTGCCAGCAGCTTATTAGAACAGCCCCAGCATTTT | CASSLLEQPQHF
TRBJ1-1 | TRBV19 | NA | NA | TGTGCCAGTAGTATAGTAGGGACAAACACTGAAGCTTTCTTT | CASSIVGTNTEAFF
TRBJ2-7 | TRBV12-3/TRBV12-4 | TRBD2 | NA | TGTGCCAGCAGGGCGCAACTAGCGGGGTCCTACGAGCAGTACTTC | CASRAQLAGSYEQYF
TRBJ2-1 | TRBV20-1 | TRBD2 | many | TGCAGTGCTAGAGAGCCGCGGGGGAATACGCGCGATGAGCAGTTCTTC | CSAREPRGNTRDEQFF
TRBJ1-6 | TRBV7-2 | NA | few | TGTGCCAGCAGCACACGGGACAATCGGAATTCACCCCTCCACTTT | CASSTRDNRNSPLHF
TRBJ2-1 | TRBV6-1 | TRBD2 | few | TGTGCCAGCAGTTCGGGACTAGCGGGGGGGTTTTCCTACAATGAGCAGTTCTTC | CASSSGLAGGFSYNEQFF
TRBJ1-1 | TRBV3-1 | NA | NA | TGTGCCAGCAAACCGGGCAGGAGTGACACTGAAGCTTTCTTT | CASKPGRSDTEAFF
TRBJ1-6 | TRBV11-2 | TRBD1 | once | TGTGCCAGCAGCATAAGGACAGGGGAAAACTCACCCCTCCACTTT | CASSIRTGENSPLHF
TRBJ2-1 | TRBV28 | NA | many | TGTGCCAGCAGTCCGAGACTACTAACGGATGAGCAGTTCTTC | CASSPRLLTDEQFF
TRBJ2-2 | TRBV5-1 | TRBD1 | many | TGCGCCAGCAGCCACGGGACAGGGGGGCCCGGCGGGGAGCTGTTTTTT | CASSHGTGGPGGELFF
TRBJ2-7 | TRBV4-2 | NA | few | TGTGCCAGCAGCCAAGAGGGTCAGGGGTTCTCGTACGAGCAGTACTTC | CASSQEGQGFSYEQYF
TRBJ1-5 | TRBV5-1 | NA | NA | TGCGCCAGCAGCTTCGGGGGTAACAATCAGCCCCAGCATTTT | CASSFGGNNQPQHF
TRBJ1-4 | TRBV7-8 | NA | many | TGTGCCAGCAGCCCTTCTCGACTGATCCCGGGGAGGGAAAAACTGTTTTTT | CASSPSRLIPGREKLFF
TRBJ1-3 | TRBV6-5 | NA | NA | TGTGCCAGCAGTTACTCGTTAACAGGCTCTGGAAACACCATATATTTT | CASSYSLTGSGNTIYF
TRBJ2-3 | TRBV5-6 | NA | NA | TGTGCCAGCAGCTTGGCCGGGGGAACTACAGATACGCAGTATTTT | CASSLAGGTTDTQYF
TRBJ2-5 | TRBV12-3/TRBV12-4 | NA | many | TGTGCCAGCAGTTTCAAGGCAGATGGGACCCAGTACTTC | CASSFKADGTQYF
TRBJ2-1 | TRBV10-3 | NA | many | TGTGCCATCAGTGGCTATGGGTCCGAATTATATGACGATGAGCAGTTCTTC | CAISGYGSELYDDEQFF
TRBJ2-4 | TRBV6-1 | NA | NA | TGTGCCAGCAGTGAAGCCTTCGGGACAATGGCCAAAAACATTCAGTACTTC | CASSEAFGTMAKNIQYF
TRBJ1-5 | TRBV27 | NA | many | TGTGCCAGCAGTTTAACGGCTTTGGGCAATCAGCCCCAGCATTTT | CASSLTALGNQPQHF
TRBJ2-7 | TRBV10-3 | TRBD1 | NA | TGTGCCATCACCGACAGGGAAAGCTCCTACGAGCAGTACTTC | CAITDRESSYEQYF
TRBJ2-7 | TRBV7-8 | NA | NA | TGTGCCAGCAGCAAACCCAAATCCTACGAGCAGTACTTC | CASSKPKSYEQYF
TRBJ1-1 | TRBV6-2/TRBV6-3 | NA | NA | TGTGCCAGCAGTTACGGTCACGGGGTGAACACTGAAGCTTTCTTT | CASSYGHGVNTEAFF
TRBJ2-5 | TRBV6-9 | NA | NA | TGTGCCAGCAGTTACGAATCAGAGACCCAGTACTTC | CASSYESETQYF
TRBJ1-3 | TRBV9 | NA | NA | TGTGCCAGCAGCGTAGCTACGGCAGGGGCGCAAGGAAACACCATATATTTT | CASSVATAGAQGNTIYF
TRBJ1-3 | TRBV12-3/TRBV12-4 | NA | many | TGTGCCAGCAGTTCAGGACGCTTAGGAAACACCATATATTTT | CASSSGRLGNTIYF
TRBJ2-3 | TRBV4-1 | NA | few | TGCGCCAGCAGCCAAGATTCCACCACAGATACGCAGTATTTT | CASSQDSTTDTQYF
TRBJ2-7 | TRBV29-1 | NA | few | TGCAGCGCACTGAGTGACAGGACTCCCTACGAGCAGTACTTC | CSALSDRTPYEQYF
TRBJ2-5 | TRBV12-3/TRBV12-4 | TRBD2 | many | TGTGCCAGCAGTCCCGGACTAGCGGGGGGTAAGACCCAGTACTTC | CASSPGLAGGKTQYF
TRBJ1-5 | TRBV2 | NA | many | TGTGCCAGCAGTGAAGGTCAGCTGAATCAGCCCCAGCATTTT | CASSEGQLNQPQHF
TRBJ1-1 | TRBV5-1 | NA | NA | TGCGCCAGCAGCTTGGTGGTATTCTCTGAAGCTTTCTTT | CASSLVVFSEAFF
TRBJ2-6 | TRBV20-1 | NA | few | TGCAGTGCCCGGGGGCCCCCGGGACAGCGCCACTCTGGGGCCAACGTCCTGACTTTC | CSARGPPGQRHSGANVLTF
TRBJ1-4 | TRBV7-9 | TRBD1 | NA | TGTGCCAGCAACTACAGGGGTAATGAAAAACTGTTTTTT | CASNYRGNEKLFF
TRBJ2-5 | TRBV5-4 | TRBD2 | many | TGTGCCAGCAGCTTGGGTCTAGCGGCCCAAGAGACCCAGTACTTC | CASSLGLAAQETQYF
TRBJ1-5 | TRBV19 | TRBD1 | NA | TGTGCCAGTAGTACTGGGACAGGCGGAGGGCAGCCCCAGCATTTT | CASSTGTGGGQPQHF
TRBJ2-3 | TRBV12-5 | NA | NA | TGTGCTAGTGGTGCTCCCAGGGCTTCTCCAGATACGCAGTATTTT | CASGAPRASPDTQYF
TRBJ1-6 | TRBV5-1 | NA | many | TGCGCCAGCAGCTCTCAGGGGTGGGAGGATTCACCCCTCCACTTT | CASSSQGWEDSPLHF
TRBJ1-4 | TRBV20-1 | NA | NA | TGCAGTGCTAGCGGCTTCGATGGGGAAAAACTGTTTTTT | CSASGFDGEKLFF
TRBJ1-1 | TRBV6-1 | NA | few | TGTGCCAGCAGAAACGACAGGACCGTCAAGCACACTGAAGCTTTCTTT | CASRNDRTVKHTEAFF
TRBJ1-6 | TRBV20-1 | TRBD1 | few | TGCAGTGCTAGAGTCCGACAGGGGTATAATTCACCCCTCCACTTT | CSARVRQGYNSPLHF
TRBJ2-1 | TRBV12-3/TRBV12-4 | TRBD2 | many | TGTGCCAGCAGCCGCCGGACTAGCGGGTACAATGAGCAGTTCTTC | CASSRRTSGYNEQFF
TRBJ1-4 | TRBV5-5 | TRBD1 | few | TGTGCCAGCAGCATAGACAGGGAGGGATATGAAAAACTGTTTTTT | CASSIDREGYEKLFF
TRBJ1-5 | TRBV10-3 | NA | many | TGTGCCATCAGTGACGGGGGCGGTTTATCCAATCAGCCCCAGCATTTT | CAISDGGGLSNQPQHF
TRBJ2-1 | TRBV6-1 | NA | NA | TGTGCCAGCAGCGGGAGACACGGTACCTACAATGAGCAGTTCTTC | CASSGRHGTYNEQFF
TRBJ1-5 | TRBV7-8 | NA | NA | TGTGCCAGCAGCTTAATCCTCGGGAATCAGCCCCAGCATTTT | CASSLILGNQPQHF
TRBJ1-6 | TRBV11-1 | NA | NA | TGTGCCAGCAGCCCCCCGACCGGAAATAATTCACCCCTCCACTTT | CASSPPTGNNSPLHF
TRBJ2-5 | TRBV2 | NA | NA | TGTGCCAGCAGTGAAAAACAGATACAAGAGACCCAGTACTTC | CASSEKQIQETQYF
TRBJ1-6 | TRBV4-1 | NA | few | TGCGCCAGCAGCCAAGTTGCCGGCTCCGATTCACCCCTCCACTTT | CASSQVAGSDSPLHF
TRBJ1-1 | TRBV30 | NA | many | TGTGCCTGGAGTGTCAGCCACGGGGCTTTCTTT | CAWSVSHGAFF
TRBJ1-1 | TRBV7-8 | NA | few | TGTGCCAGCAGCTTACGACAAGGGGTGAGAATGAACACTGAAGCTTTCTTT | CASSLRQGVRMNTEAFF
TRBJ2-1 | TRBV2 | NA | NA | TGTGCCAGTACTGGGGGGCCCTACAATGAGCAGTTCTTC | CASTGGPYNEQFF